This entry describes one TCR beta chain. This clone's antigen is unknown. One base away there is no much larger clone; base qualities are not given. Including cysteine and phenylalanine, the CDR3 has 16 amino acids. The kept DNA is CDR3 alone, 48 bases in frame from the first base. Taken from the germline V gene, the CDR1 and CDR2 loops are LGHNA and YSLEER. Trimming takes 0 bases off V and 3 bases off J; junction bases not matched to a gene: 4. This specimen belongs to a study of blood T cell repertoires in COVID-19 (TCRdb year 2020). With respect to the entire study: The collaborator samples originated in the United States, Italy and Spain and spanned the acute and convalescent phases of COVID-19. Where HLA class I and class II types were available, the types were taken from metadata supplied by the sample provider, not from assay-based typing. Subjects who had been exposed to COVID-19, were actively infected with it, or had recovered from it provided the deeply sampled blood TCRbeta repertoires that made up the dataset. Samples were obtained from the ongoing ImmuneRACE study (first 160 participants) and from over 1,000 subjects provided by 6 global collaborators. The prospective study material was composed of cDNA or gDNA derived from T cells, B-cell-depleted T cells, or PBMCs. The sample metadata nearly always contained a de-identified subject ID, COVID-19 status, age in years and sex. A freely available public database, intended as a resource for researchers studying the immune response to SARS-CoV-2, is where the repertoires were released. What the study reported, not specific to this receptor: The quantity of clinical and demographic metadata differed by source and by participant and was supplied without curation.

TCRbeta CDR3 regions were amplified from genomic DNA by means of the immunoSEQ Assay, a bias-controlled multiplex PCR. The original pipeline was this. Nucleated cell counts per sample were estimated from amplification of reference gene primers within the assay. To quantify the absolute abundance of each unique TCRbeta CDR3 rearrangement, sequence reads were collapsed and filtered. For each sample, productive Simpson clonality was calculated by taking the square root of Simpson's diversity index across productive rearrangements. What TCRdb holds here is the immuneACCESS table cut down to in-frame rearrangements. Part of the clones is not present; checked against another copy, under half of the missing clones reflect an unresolved V gene, and the others are unexplained. V and J calls and clone size are given by that table; D and trimming were obtained from the DNA. The sample records roughly 200,000 clones, 88% of which are singletons. The ten largest clonotypes hold around 2.7% of the sample.

In the prospective study, participants were roughly 18 to 95 years old, resided in fewer than 25 geographic areas of the United States, and were enrolled through a virtual design. In the prospective study, cohorts were assigned on the basis of participant-reported clinical history obtained from a screening survey and a study questionnaire. ImmuneRACE Cohort 3 recovered participants were defined by two consecutive negative NP/OP PCR tests, healthcare professional clearance, or symptom resolution. Mobile phlebotomists in the prospective study collected whole blood, serum and a nasopharyngeal or oropharyngeal swab from every participant. Additional blood draws and questionnaires over an approximately two-month period could optionally be provided by prospective study participants. Prospective study blood samples were shipped either frozen or at room temperature before DNA extraction.

The receptor comes from a woman aged 30 to 39 who had recovered from COVID-19. Sequencing used PBMCs or T cells enriched from blood (not recorded which). Recombination linked TRBV4-3 to TRBJ2-2; 7 bases in the middle match TRBD2. CDR3 loop: CASSQDFTSDTGELFF. The bases are TGCGCCAGCAGCCAAGATTTTACTAGCGACACCGGGGAGCTGTTTTTT.